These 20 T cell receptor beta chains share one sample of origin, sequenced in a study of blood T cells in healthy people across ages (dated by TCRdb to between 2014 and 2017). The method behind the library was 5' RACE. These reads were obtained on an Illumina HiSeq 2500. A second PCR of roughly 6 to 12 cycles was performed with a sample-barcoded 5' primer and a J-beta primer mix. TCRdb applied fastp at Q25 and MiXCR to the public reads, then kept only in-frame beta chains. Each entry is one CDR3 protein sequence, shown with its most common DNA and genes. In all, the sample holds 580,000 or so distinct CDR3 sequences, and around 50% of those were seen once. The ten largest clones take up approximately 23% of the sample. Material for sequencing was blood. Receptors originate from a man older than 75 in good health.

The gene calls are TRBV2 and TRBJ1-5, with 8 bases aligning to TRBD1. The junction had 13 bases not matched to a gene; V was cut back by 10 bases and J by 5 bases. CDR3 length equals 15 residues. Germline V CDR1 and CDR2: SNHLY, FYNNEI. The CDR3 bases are TGTGCCACGTCACCAGGGACAGGATATTATCAGCCCCAGCATTTT. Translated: CATSPGTGYYQPQHF. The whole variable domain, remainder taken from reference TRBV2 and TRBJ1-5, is EPEVTQTPSHQVTQMGQEVILRCVPISNHLYFYWYRQILGQKVEFLVSFYNNEISEKSEIFDDQFSVERPDGSNFTLKIRSTKLEDSAMYFCATSPGTGYYQPQHFGDGTRLSIL.

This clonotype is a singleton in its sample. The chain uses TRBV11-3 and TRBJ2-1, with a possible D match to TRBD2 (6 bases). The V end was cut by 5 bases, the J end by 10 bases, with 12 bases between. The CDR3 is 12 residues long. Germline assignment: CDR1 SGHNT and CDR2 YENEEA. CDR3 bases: TGTGCCAGCAGCGCGGCGGGAAGGGAGCAGTTCTTC. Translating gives CASSAAGREQFF. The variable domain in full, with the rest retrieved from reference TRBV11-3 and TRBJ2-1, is EAGVVQSPRYKIIEKKQPVAFWCNPISGHNTLYWYLQNLGQGPELLIRYENEEAVDDSQLPKDRFSAERLKGVDSTLKIQPAELGDSAVYLCASSAAGREQFFGPGTRLTVL.

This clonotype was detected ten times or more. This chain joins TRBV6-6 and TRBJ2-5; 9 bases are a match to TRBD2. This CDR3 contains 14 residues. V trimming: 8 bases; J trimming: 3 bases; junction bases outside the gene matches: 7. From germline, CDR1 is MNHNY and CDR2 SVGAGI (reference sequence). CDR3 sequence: CASCGTSFKETQYF. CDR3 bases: TGTGCCAGCTGTGGGACTAGCTTTAAAGAGACCCAGTACTTC.

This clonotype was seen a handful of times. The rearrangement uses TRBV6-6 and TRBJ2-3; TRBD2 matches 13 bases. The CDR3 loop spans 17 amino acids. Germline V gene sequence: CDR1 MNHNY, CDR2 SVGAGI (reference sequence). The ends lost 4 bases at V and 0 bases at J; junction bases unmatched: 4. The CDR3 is CASSWPGLAGSTDTQYF. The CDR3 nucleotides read TGTGCCAGCAGTTGGCCGGGACTAGCGGGGAGCACAGATACGCAGTATTTT.

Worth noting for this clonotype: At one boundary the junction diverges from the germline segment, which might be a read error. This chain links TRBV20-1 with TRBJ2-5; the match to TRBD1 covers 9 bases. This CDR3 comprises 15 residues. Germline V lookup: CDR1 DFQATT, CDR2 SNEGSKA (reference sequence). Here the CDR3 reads CSATRGQGVTETQYF. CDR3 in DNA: TGCAGTGCTACCAGGGGACAGGGTGTCACTGAGACTCAGTACTTC.

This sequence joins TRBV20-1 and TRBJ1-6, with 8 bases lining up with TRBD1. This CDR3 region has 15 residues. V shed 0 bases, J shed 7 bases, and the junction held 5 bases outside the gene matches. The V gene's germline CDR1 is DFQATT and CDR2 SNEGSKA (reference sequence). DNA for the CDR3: TGCAGTGCTAGAGACTTTAGGACAGGGAATTCACCCCTCCACTTT. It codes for CSARDFRTGNSPLHF.

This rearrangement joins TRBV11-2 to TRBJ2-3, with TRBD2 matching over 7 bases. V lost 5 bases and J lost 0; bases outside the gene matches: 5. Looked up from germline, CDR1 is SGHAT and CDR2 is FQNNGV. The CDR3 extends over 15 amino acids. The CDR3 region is CASSRTRGSTDTQYF. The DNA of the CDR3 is TGTGCCAGCAGCCGGACGCGGGGGAGCACAGATACGCAGTATTTT. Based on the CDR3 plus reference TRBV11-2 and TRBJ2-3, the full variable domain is EAGVAQSPRYKIIEKRQSVAFWCNPISGHATLYWYQQILGQGPKLLIQFQNNGVVDDSQLPKDRFSAERLKGVDSTLKIQPAKLEDSAVYLCASSRTRGSTDTQYFGPGTRLTVL.

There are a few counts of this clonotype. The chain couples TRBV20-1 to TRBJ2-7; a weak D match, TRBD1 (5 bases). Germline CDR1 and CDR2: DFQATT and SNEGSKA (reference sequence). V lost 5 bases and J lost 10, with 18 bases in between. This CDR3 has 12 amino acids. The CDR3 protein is CSAFPWGSPQYF. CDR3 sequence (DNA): TGCAGTGCTTTCCCTTGGGGCTCCCCCCAGTACTTC.

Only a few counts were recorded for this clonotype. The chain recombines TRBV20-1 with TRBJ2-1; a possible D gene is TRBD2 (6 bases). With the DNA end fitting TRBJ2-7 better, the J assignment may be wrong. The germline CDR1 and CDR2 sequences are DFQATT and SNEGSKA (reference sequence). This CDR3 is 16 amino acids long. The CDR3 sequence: CSAREGAGPTYNEQYF. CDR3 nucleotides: TGCAGTGCTAGAGAAGGGGCGGGGCCAACCTACAATGAGCAGTACTTC.

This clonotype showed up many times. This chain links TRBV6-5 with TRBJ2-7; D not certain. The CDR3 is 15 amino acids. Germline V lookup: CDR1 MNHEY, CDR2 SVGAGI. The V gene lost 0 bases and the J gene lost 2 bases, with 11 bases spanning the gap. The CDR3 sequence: CASSYSNRQTYEQYF. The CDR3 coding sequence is TGTGCCAGCAGTTACTCGAATCGGCAGACCTACGAGCAGTACTTC.

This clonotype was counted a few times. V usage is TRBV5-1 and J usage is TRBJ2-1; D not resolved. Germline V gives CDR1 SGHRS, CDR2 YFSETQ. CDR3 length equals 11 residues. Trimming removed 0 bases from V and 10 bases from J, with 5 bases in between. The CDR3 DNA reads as TGCGCCAGCAGCTTGGGGTGGGAGCAGTTCTTC. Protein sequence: CASSLGWEQFF.

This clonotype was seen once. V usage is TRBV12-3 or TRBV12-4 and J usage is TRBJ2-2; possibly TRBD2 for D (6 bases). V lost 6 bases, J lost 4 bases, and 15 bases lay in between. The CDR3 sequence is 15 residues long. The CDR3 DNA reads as TGTGCCAGCAGGCCCCCGGGACTCAGCACCGGGGAGCTGTTTTTT. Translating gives CASRPPGLSTGELFF.

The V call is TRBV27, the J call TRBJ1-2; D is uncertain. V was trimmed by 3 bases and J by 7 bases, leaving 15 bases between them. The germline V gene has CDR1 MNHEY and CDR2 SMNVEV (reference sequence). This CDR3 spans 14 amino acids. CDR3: CASSFAGLTGGYTF. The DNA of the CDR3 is TGTGCCAGCAGTTTTGCAGGCTTAACTGGTGGCTACACCTTC.

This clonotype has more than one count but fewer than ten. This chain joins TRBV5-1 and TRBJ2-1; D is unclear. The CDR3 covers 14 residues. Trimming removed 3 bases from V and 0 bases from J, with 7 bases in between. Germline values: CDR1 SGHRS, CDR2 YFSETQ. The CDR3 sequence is CASSWSNSYNEQFF. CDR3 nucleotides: TGCGCCAGCAGCTGGTCTAACTCCTACAATGAGCAGTTCTTC.

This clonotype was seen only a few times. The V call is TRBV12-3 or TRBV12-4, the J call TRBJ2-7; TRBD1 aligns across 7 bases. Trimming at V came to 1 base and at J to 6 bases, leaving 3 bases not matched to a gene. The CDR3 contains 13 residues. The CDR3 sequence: CASSLEQGFEQYF. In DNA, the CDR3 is TGTGCCAGCAGTTTAGAACAGGGGTTCGAGCAGTACTTC.

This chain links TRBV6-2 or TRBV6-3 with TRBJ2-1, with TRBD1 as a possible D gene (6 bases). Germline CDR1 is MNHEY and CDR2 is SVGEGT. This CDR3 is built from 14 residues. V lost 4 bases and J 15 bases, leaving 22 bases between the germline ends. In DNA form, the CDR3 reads TGTGCCAGCAGTTTGTCACAGGGTTGGGGTGGGCTGTTCTTC. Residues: CASSLSQGWGGLFF.

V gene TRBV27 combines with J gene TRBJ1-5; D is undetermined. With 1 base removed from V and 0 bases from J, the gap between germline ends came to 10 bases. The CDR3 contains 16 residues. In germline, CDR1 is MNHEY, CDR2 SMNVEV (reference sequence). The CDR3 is CASSLWGVVSNQPQHF. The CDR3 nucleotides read TGTGCCAGCAGTTTATGGGGTGTGGTTAGCAATCAGCCCCAGCATTTT.

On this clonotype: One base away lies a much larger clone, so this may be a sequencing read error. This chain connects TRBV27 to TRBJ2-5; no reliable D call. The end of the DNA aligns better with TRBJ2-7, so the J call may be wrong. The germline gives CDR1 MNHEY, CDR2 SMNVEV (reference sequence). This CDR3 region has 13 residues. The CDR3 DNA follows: TGTGCCAGCAGTCGGCTGTACACCGACGAGCAGTACTTC. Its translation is CASSRLYTDEQYF.

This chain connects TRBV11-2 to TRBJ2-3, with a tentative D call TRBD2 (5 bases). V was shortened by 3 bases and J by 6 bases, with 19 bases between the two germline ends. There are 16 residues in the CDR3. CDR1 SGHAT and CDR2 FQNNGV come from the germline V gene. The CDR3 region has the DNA TGTGCCAGCAGCTTCGGCGAGGCTAGCTTCGGGGATACGCAGTATTTT. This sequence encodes CASSFGEASFGDTQYF.

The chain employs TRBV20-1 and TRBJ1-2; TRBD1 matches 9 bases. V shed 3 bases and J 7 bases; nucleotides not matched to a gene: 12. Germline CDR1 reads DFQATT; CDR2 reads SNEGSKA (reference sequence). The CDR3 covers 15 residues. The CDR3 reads CSASELDRGSGGYTF. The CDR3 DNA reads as TGCAGTGCTAGTGAATTAGACAGGGGGTCTGGTGGCTACACCTTC.